The 13 T cell receptor beta chains below all came from one sample that was sequenced in a study of blood T cell repertoires in COVID-19. The repertoire was sequenced with immunoSEQ multiplex PCR; TCRdb's copy has only in-frame clones and lacks some. The sample has more than 50,000 clones; nearly 90% are singletons. Sequenced: peripheral blood. The source is a man between 60 and 70 years old with active COVID-19.

The gene calls are TRBV19 and TRBJ1-3; TRBD1 agrees at 12 bases. J was trimmed by 0 bases and V by 7 bases; bases with no gene match: 10. The CDR3 sequence is 18 residues long. Germline CDR1 reads LNHDA; CDR2 reads SQIVND (reference sequence). CDR3 loop: CASTLTGTGGFSGNTIYF. The CDR3 region has the DNA TGTGCCAGTACCCTAACCGGGACAGGGGGCTTCTCTGGAAACACCATATATTTT. Using reference TRBV19 and TRBJ1-3 for the parts outside the CDR3, the full variable domain is DGGITQSPKYLFRKEGQNVTLSCEQNLNHDAMYWYRQDPGQGLRLIYYSQIVNDFQKGDIAEGYSVSREKKESFPLTVTSAQKNPTAFYLCASTLTGTGGFSGNTIYFGEGSWLTVV.

V gene TRBV24-1 combines with J gene TRBJ2-1; 8 positions match TRBD2. The CDR3 has 16 residues. With 4 bases clipped from V and 8 bases from J, the junction kept 12 bases outside the gene matches. Germline loops: CDR1 KGHDR, CDR2 SFDVKD. For the CDR3, the DNA is TGTGCCACCAGTGAGTTCGGGGGGGCGAATCTGGATGAGCAGTTCTTC. It translates to CATSEFGGANLDEQFF.

The chain uses TRBV3-1 (or the pseudogene TRBV3-2) and TRBJ1-4; D gene ambiguous. The V end lost 0 bases, the J end lost 4 bases, and 12 bases lay between the germline ends. Germline loops: CDR1 LGHDT, CDR2 YNNKEL (reference sequence). There are 16 residues in the CDR3. The CDR3: CASSQDQAVINEKLFF. The CDR3 DNA sequence: TGTGCCAGCAGCCAAGATCAGGCAGTTATTAATGAAAAACTGTTTTTT.

V is TRBV3-1 (or the pseudogene TRBV3-2) and J is TRBJ2-1; 10 nucleotides align to TRBD1. Germline CDR1 reads LGHDT; CDR2 reads YNNKEL (reference sequence). This CDR3 is built from 17 residues. J was trimmed by 3 bases and V by 0 bases; bases with no gene match: 5. The CDR3 DNA reads as TGTGCCAGCAGCCAAGATCTAGGGACAGGGGACTACAATGAGCAGTTCTTC. It codes for CASSQDLGTGDYNEQFF.

This clone was detected many times. The chain recombines TRBV5-1 with TRBJ2-1; tentative D call: TRBD2 (7 bases). The CDR3 sequence is 16 residues long. From germline, CDR1 is SGHRS and CDR2 YFSETQ. Trimming shortened V by 6 bases and J by 2 bases, and 18 bases separated the two germline ends. CDR3 protein: CASTPTDGGPYNEQFF. The DNA of the CDR3 is TGCGCCAGCACCCCGACTGACGGGGGGCCCTACAATGAGCAGTTCTTC.

This rearrangement joins TRBV5-1 to TRBJ2-6, with a possible D match to TRBD1 (6 bases). The CDR3 extends over 16 amino acids. With 2 bases removed from V and 1 base from J, the gap between germline ends came to 10 bases. CDR1 and CDR2 from the germline V gene are SGHRS and YFSETQ. Here the CDR3 reads CASSFTGLSGANVLTF. Here the CDR3 DNA reads TGCGCCAGCAGCTTCACAGGGCTTTCTGGGGCCAACGTCCTGACTTTC.

The rearrangement links TRBV9 to TRBJ2-7, with D possibly matching TRBD2 (7 bases). Germline assignment: CDR1 SGDLS and CDR2 YYNGEE. The CDR3 is 16 amino acids. The V end lost 2 bases, the J end lost 2 bases, and 17 bases lay between the germline ends. The CDR3 DNA is TGTGCCAGCAGCGTTTCGGGGAGGGGGAGGGCCTACGAGCAGTACTTC. It encodes CASSVSGRGRAYEQYF.

The chain combines TRBV4-2 with TRBJ2-2; the D gene is possibly TRBD1 (5 bases). The CDR3 consists of 17 residues. The ends were cut back, 0 bases at V and 3 bases at J, with 14 bases in the middle. Germline loops: CDR1 LGHNA, CDR2 YNFKEQ. CDR3 DNA: TGTGCCAGCAGCCAAGATCCAGGGAATAGGGACACCGGGGAGCTGTTTTTT. It specifies CASSQDPGNRDTGELFF.

This chain links TRBV6-2 or TRBV6-3 with TRBJ1-1; tentative D call: TRBD1 (5 bases). Germline V CDR1 and CDR2: MNHEY, SVGEGT. The CDR3 has 14 residues. V was clipped by 2 bases and J by 5 bases, with 12 bases between them. CDR3 DNA sequence: TGTGCCAGCAGTTACGGGGGGGTGGTGACTGAAGCTTTCTTT. It is translated as CASSYGGVVTEAFF.

The chain is built from TRBV28 and TRBJ2-3, with no clear D. Germline-derived CDR1 and CDR2 are MDHEN and SYDVKM. The CDR3 is made up of 15 amino acids. The germline V and J ends were trimmed by 6 bases and 2 bases, with 15 bases remaining between them. The CDR3 protein is CASSPPPAATDTQYF. DNA for the CDR3: TGTGCCAGCAGCCCCCCCCCGGCGGCCACAGATACGCAGTATTTT.

CDR3 sequence (DNA): TGTGCCAGCAGCCCGGTTTCGCGGGGGTACCACGAGCAGTACTTC. Translation gives CASSPVSRGYHEQYF. The rearrangement uses TRBV7-8 and TRBJ2-7, with 7 bases fitting TRBD2. The CDR3 contains 15 residues. Germline V gives CDR1 SGHVS, CDR2 FQNEAQ. With 5 bases clipped from V and 5 bases from J, the junction kept 12 bases outside the gene matches.

The rearrangement links TRBV9 to TRBJ2-1; D may be TRBD2 (5 bases). Germline V gives CDR1 SGDLS, CDR2 YYNGEE. The V and J ends lost 7 bases and 12 bases respectively, with 17 bases between them. The CDR3 has 12 amino acids. The CDR3, as DNA: TGTGCCAGCGGGAGAGAGAGTGCAATGCAGTTCTTC. Residues: CASGRESAMQFF. Full variable domain (missing parts from reference TRBV9 and TRBJ2-1): DSGVTQTPKHLITATGQRVTLRCSPRSGDLSVYWYQQSLDQGLQFLIQYYNGEERAKGNILERFSAQQFPDLHSELNLSSLELGDSALYFCASGRESAMQFFGPGTRLTVL.

The chain is built from TRBV11-1 and TRBJ1-5; TRBD1 matches 8 bases. Trimming removed 5 bases from V and 5 bases from J; junction bases left unmatched: 5. The CDR3 length is 14 residues. CDR1 and CDR2 (germline): SGHAT, FQDESV (reference sequence). The CDR3 region is CASSRTGRDQPQHF. CDR3 DNA sequence: TGTGCCAGCAGCCGGACAGGGCGCGATCAGCCCCAGCATTTT. Variable domain in full (rest from reference TRBV11-1 and TRBJ1-5): EAEVAQSPRYKITEKSQAVAFWCDPISGHATLYWYRQILGQGPELLVQFQDESVVDDSQLPKDRFSAERLKGVDSTLKIQPAELGDSAMYLCASSRTGRDQPQHFGDGTRLSIL.